Presented here are 2 T cell receptor beta chains from one specimen sequenced in a study of long-term antiretroviral therapy in people with HIV. The immunoSEQ assay was v3.0, run at survey level. The protocol was immunoSEQ multiplex PCR, while the TCRdb copy is restricted to in-frame clones and leaves out a portion. The sample shows nearly 50,000 clones, roughly four fifths of them seen only once. The sequences come from unsorted PBMCs, collected 0.8 years after starting antiretroviral therapy. The receptor set was obtained from a woman under 30 with HIV.

V gene TRBV10-1 combines with J gene TRBJ2-3; TRBD1 matches at 12 bases. Losses at the gene ends were 4 bases for V and 6 bases for J; bases not matched to a gene: 5. The CDR3 is made up of 15 amino acids. Germline V gene lookup returns CDR1 WNHNN and CDR2 SYGVQD (reference sequence). The CDR3 sequence is CASSAGTGGADTQYF. The CDR3 bases are TGCGCCAGCAGTGCAGGGACAGGGGGCGCGGATACGCAGTATTTT.

The chain links TRBV28 to TRBJ2-1; D is unclear. V lost 6 bases, J lost 3 bases, and 9 bases lay in between. The CDR3 consists of 13 residues. Germline assignment: CDR1 MDHEN and CDR2 SYDVKM. The CDR3 region is CASSGVRYNEQFF. The CDR3, as DNA: TGTGCCAGCAGCGGCGTACGCTACAATGAGCAGTTCTTC.